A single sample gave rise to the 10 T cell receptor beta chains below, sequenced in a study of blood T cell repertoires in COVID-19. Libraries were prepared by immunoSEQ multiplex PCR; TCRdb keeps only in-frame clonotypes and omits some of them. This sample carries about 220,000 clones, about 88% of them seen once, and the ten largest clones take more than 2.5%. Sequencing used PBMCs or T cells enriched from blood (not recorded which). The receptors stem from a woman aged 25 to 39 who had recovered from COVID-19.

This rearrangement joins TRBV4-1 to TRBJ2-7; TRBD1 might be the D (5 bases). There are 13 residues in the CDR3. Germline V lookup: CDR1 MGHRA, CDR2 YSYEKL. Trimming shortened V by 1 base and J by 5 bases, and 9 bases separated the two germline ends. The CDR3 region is CASSQVARDEQYF. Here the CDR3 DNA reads TGCGCCAGCAGCCAAGTCGCCAGGGACGAGCAGTACTTC.

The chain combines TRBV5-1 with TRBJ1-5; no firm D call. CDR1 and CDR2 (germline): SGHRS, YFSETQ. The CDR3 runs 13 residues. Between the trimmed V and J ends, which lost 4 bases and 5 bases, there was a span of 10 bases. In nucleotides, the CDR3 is TGCGCCAGCAGCCCCGACATGTATCAGCCCCAGCATTTT. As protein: CASSPDMYQPQHF.

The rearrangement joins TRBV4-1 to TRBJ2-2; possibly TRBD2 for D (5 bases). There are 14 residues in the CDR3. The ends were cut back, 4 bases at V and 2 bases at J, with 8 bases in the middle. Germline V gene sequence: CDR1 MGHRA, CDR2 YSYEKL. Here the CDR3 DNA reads TGCGCCAGCAGCCGTAGCGCAAACACCGGGGAGCTGTTTTTT. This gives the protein CASSRSANTGELFF.

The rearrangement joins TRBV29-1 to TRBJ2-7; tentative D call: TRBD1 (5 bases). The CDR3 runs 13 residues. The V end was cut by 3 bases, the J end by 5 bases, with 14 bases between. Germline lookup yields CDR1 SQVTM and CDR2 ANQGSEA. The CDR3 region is CSVDEGRENEQYF. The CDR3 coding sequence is TGCAGCGTTGATGAAGGCAGGGAAAACGAGCAGTACTTC.

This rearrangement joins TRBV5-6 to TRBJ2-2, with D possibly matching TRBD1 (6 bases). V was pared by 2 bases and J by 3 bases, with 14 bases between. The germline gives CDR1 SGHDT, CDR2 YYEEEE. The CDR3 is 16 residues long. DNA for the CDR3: TGTGCCAGCAGCTTAGCAGGACAGCCCTACACCGGGGAGCTGTTTTTT. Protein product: CASSLAGQPYTGELFF.

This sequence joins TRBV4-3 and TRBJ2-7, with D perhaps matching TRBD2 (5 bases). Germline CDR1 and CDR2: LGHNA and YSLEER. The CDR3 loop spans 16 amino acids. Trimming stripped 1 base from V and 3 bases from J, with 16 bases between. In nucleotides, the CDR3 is TGCGCCAGCAGCCAAGGGACGGGTCAGGAGGTCTACGAGCAGTACTTC. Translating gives CASSQGTGQEVYEQYF.

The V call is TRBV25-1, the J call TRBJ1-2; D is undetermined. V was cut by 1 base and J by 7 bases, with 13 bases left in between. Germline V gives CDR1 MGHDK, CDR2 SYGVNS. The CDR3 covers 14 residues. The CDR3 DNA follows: TGTGCCAGCAGTGAATCGTACGAACGGGGTGGCTACACCTTC. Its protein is CASSESYERGGYTF.

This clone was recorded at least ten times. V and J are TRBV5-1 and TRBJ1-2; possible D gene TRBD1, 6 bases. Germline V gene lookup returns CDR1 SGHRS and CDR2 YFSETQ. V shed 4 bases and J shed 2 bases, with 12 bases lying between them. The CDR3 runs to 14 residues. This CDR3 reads CASSPLTGNYGYTF. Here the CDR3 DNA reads TGCGCCAGCAGCCCCCTTACAGGGAACTATGGCTACACCTTC.

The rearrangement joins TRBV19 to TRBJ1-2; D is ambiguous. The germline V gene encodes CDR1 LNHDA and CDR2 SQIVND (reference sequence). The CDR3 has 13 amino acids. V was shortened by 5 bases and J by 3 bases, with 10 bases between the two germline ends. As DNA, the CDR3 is TGTGCCAGTAGTCCCCGGGAGGACTATGGCTACACCTTC. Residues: CASSPREDYGYTF.

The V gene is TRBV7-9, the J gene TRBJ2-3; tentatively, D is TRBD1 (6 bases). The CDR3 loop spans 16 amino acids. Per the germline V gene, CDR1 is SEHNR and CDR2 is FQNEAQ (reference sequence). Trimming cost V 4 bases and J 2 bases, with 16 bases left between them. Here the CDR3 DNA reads TGTGCCAGCAGCTCTCCGAACAGGGTCTACACAGATACGCAGTATTTT. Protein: CASSSPNRVYTDTQYF.